These 16 T cell receptor beta chains were sequenced from one sample in a study of T cell responses to AZD1222 COVID-19 vaccine. Method: immunoSEQ multiplex PCR; TCRdb's copy keeps in-frame clones and lacks some. The sample has roughly 120,000 clones, about 86% seen once. The sample was peripheral blood, taken on day 0 of AZD1222 vaccination. Source of these receptors: an adult in good health.

CDR3 DNA: TGTGCCACCAGCAGAGAGAAGCCGAACAATGAGCAGTTCTTC. Its translation: CATSREKPNNEQFF. The V and J genes are TRBV15 and TRBJ2-1, with no clear D. Deletions cut 0 bases from V and 5 bases from J, with 8 bases between. The CDR3 has 14 amino acids. Germline loops: CDR1 LNHNV, CDR2 YYDKDF (reference sequence).

The V and J genes are TRBV19 and TRBJ2-5; 10 nucleotides align to TRBD2. After removal of 5 bases from V and 2 bases from J, the junction contained 5 bases not matched to a gene. CDR1 LNHDA and CDR2 SQIVND come from the germline V gene (reference sequence). The CDR3 covers 15 residues. CDR3 in DNA: TGTGCCAGTAGTGCTGCAGCGGGGGGGCAAGAGACCCAGTACTTC. Amino acid sequence: CASSAAAGGQETQYF.

With regard to this clone: This sample also contains other DNA sequences that code for the same CDR3. The genes are TRBV7-9 and TRBJ1-2; D not resolved. V gave up 5 bases and J gave up 4 bases, with 11 bases separating them. The CDR3 runs to 13 residues. Germline CDR1 reads SEHNR; CDR2 reads FQNEAQ (reference sequence). CDR3 loop: CASSPDGTYGYTF. CDR3 nucleotide sequence: TGTGCCAGCAGCCCCGACGGCACCTATGGCTACACCTTC.

The chain couples TRBV5-1 to TRBJ1-1, with 11 positions matching TRBD1. Germline V gives CDR1 SGHRS, CDR2 YFSETQ. V lost 4 bases to trimming and J lost 4 bases; unmatched junction nucleotides: 6. The CDR3 length is 15 residues. CDR3 region: CASSVGGQGATEAFF. The CDR3 DNA reads TGCGCCAGCAGCGTGGGAGGACAGGGGGCCACTGAAGCTTTCTTT.

The rearrangement uses TRBV3-1 (or the pseudogene TRBV3-2) and TRBJ1-2; unclear D gene. Looked up from germline, CDR1 is LGHDT and CDR2 is YNNKEL (reference sequence). The V gene lost 4 bases and the J gene lost 1 base, with 10 bases spanning the gap. There are 14 residues in the CDR3. CDR3 in DNA: TGTGCCAGCAGCCCTATAGACCGTAACTATGGCTACACCTTC. This gives the protein CASSPIDRNYGYTF.

The V call is TRBV18, the J call TRBJ1-4, with unresolved D. Germline V gene data show CDR1 as KGHSH and CDR2 as LQKENI. This CDR3 is 14 amino acids long. The V and J ends lost 5 bases and 0 bases respectively, with 7 bases between them. The CDR3 coding sequence is TGTGCCAGCTCAACCGGGACAACTAATGAAAAACTGTTTTTT. Amino acids: CASSTGTTNEKLFF.

This chain uses TRBV7-6 with TRBJ2-7, with TRBD1 identical over 8 bases. CDR3 length: 16 amino acids. Germline loops: CDR1 SGHVS, CDR2 FNYEAQ. V lost 4 bases and J lost 7; bases outside the gene matches: 15. The CDR3 nucleotides read TGTGCCAGCAGCTCCCAGGGGACAGGCATTTCTACGGAGCAGTACTTC. This gives the protein CASSSQGTGISTEQYF.

This clone was recorded only once. In DNA form, the CDR3 reads TGTGCCAGCAGGGATGTGGGGCGCATGAACACTGAAGCTTTCTTT. Protein: CASRDVGRMNTEAFF. The V gene is TRBV7-2, the J gene TRBJ1-1, with a possible D match to TRBD1 (5 bases). Germline V CDR1 and CDR2: SGHTA, FQGNSA. The CDR3 is 15 amino acids. Trimming took 6 bases from V and 0 from J, leaving 14 bases between them. Complete variable domain (other parts from reference TRBV7-2 and TRBJ1-1): GAGVSQSPSNKVTEKGKDVELRCDPISGHTALYWYRQSLGQGLEFLIYFQGNSAPDKSGLPSDRFSAERTGGSVSTLTIQRTQQEDSAVYLCASRDVGRMNTEAFFGQGTRLTVV.

The rearrangement links TRBV4-1 to TRBJ2-6, with D maybe TRBD1 (5 bases). Looked up from germline, CDR1 is MGHRA and CDR2 is YSYEKL. The V and J ends lost 6 bases and 1 base respectively, with 10 bases between them. This CDR3 comprises 15 residues. CDR3 protein: CASRGRLSGANVLTF. CDR3 in DNA: TGCGCCAGCAGGGGGCGGTTATCTGGGGCCAACGTCCTGACTTTC.

The CDR3 region is CASTPDRGRAFF. The CDR3 DNA sequence: TGTGCCAGTACCCCCGACAGGGGGCGAGCTTTCTTT. The chain is built from TRBV19 and TRBJ1-1; 10 bases map to TRBD1. CDR3 length equals 12 residues. Germline V gives CDR1 LNHDA, CDR2 SQIVND (reference sequence). Losses at the gene ends were 7 bases for V and 10 bases for J; bases not matched to a gene: 6.

This clone was found a few times. V and J are TRBV19 and TRBJ2-1, with 8 bases matching TRBD2. CDR1 is LNHDA and CDR2 is SQIVND in the germline V gene (reference sequence). The CDR3 loop spans 16 amino acids. J gave up 4 bases and V 5 bases, and 10 bases lay outside the gene matches. The CDR3 loop reads CASSGPGLVFYNEQFF. The CDR3 DNA reads TGTGCCAGTAGTGGGCCGGGACTAGTTTTTTACAATGAGCAGTTCTTC. The whole variable domain, filled in from reference TRBV19 and TRBJ2-1, reads DGGITQSPKYLFRKEGQNVTLSCEQNLNHDAMYWYRQDPGQGLRLIYYSQIVNDFQKGDIAEGYSVSREKKESFPLTVTSAQKNPTAFYLCASSGPGLVFYNEQFFGPGTRLTVL.

The chain links TRBV7-8 to TRBJ1-2, with 9 nucleotides matching TRBD1. The CDR3 spans 15 residues. The V and J ends lost 0 bases and 7 bases, in that order; junction bases with no gene match: 6. Looked up from germline, CDR1 is SGHVS and CDR2 is FQNEAQ. The CDR3 sequence: CASSLADRGSGGYTF. CDR3 nucleotide sequence: TGTGCCAGCAGCTTAGCGGACAGGGGCAGTGGTGGCTACACCTTC. Drawing the rest from reference TRBV7-8 and TRBJ1-2, the complete variable domain is GAGVSQSPRYKVAKRGQDVALRCDPISGHVSLFWYQQALGQGPEFLTYFQNEAQLDKSGLPSDRFFAERPEGSVSTLKIQRTQQEDSAVYLCASSLADRGSGGYTFGSGTRLTVV.

The chain uses TRBV11-2 and TRBJ2-7, with D possibly being TRBD2 (5 bases). Germline assignment: CDR1 SGHAT and CDR2 FQNNGV. V was cut by 2 bases and J by 2 bases, with 13 bases left in between. The length of the CDR3 is 15 residues. The CDR3, as DNA: TGTGCCAGCAGCTTAATCGCGGACTCCACCTACGAGCAGTACTTC. It translates to CASSLIADSTYEQYF.

The genes are TRBV2 and TRBJ1-4, with 8 bases matching TRBD1. The junction had 5 bases not matched to a gene; V was cut back by 5 bases and J by 6 bases. This CDR3 contains 14 residues. Germline-derived CDR1 and CDR2 are SNHLY and FYNNEI. CDR3 nucleotides: TGTGCCAGCAGTCGGGACAGGACTTATGAAAAACTGTTTTTT. It is translated as CASSRDRTYEKLFF.

The chain carries TRBV7-2 and TRBJ2-5; TRBD1 is a possible D gene (6 bases). The CDR3 sequence is 18 residues long. CDR1 is SGHTA, CDR2 FQGNSA, per germline. V was clipped by 5 bases and J by 4 bases, with 26 bases between them. The CDR3 region is CASSARSSRGSVRETQYF. CDR3 in DNA: TGTGCCAGCAGCGCCCGGTCAAGCAGGGGCTCGGTACGAGAGACCCAGTACTTC.

V usage is TRBV4-3 and J usage is TRBJ2-1; D is perhaps TRBD1 or TRBD2 (6 bases each). Trimming took 1 base from V and 4 from J, leaving 11 bases between them. The germline V gene encodes CDR1 LGHNA and CDR2 YSLEER. CDR3 length: 15 amino acids. The CDR3 is CASSQGGDIYNEQFF. The CDR3 DNA sequence: TGCGCCAGCAGCCAAGGCGGGGACATTTACAATGAGCAGTTCTTC.